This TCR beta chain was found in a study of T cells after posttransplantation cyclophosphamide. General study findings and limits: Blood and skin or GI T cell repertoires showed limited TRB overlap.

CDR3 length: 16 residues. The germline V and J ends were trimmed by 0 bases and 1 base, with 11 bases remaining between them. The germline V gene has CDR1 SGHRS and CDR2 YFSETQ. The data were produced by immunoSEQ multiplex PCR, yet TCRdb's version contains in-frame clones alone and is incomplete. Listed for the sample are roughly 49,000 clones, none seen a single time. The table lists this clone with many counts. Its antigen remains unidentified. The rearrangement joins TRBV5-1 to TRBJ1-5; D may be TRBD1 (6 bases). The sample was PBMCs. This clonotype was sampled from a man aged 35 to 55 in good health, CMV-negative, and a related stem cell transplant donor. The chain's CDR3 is CASSLGPQGSNQPQHF. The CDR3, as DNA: TGCGCCAGCAGCTTGGGACCCCAGGGGAGCAATCAGCCCCAGCATTTT.